These T cell receptor beta chains were read from a single sample in a study of T-cell memory formation after mild COVID-19. TCRdb re-called the 5' RACE reads through MiXCR, storing one row per CDR3 protein. This sample has hundreds of thousands of distinct CDR3 sequences; 20% to 25% occur once, and the top ten carry around 23%. The sequenced sample consisted of PBMCs or a T cell subset sorted from them (not recorded which). These receptors all come from a man younger than 35 who had mild COVID-19 (a few samples of this study predate the infection). Cell type and time point are not known. CDR3s include the opening cysteine and the closing phenylalanine or tryptophan. Clone size is shown for a subset of rows, as once, few, many or a class of expanded clone.

j_call: TRBJ1-2
v_call: TRBV5-1
clone_size: few
cdr3_aa: CASSEGTGYGYTF

j_call: TRBJ1-2
v_call: TRBV29-1
clone_size: few
cdr3_aa: CSVEAWDRGYGYTF

j_call: TRBJ2-6
v_call: TRBV6-5
clone_size: .
cdr3_aa: CASSYSESSGANVLTF

j_call: TRBJ2-4
v_call: TRBV5-4
clone_size: .
cdr3_aa: CASSLDLTTANIQYF

j_call: TRBJ1-1
v_call: TRBV7-2
clone_size: .
cdr3_aa: CASSLVLSGNTEAFF

j_call: TRBJ1-6
v_call: TRBV7-3
clone_size: .
cdr3_aa: CASSLTGQGNSPLHF

j_call: TRBJ2-7
v_call: TRBV29-1
clone_size: .
cdr3_aa: CSVAHRGGSYEQYF

j_call: TRBJ1-3
v_call: TRBV12-5
clone_size: .
cdr3_aa: CASRGAGASGNTIYF

j_call: TRBJ1-5
v_call: TRBV21-1
clone_size: .
cdr3_aa: CASVGRRQGAFNQPQHF

j_call: TRBJ1-1
v_call: TRBV20-1
clone_size: .
cdr3_aa: CSALTTGVDTEAFF

j_call: TRBJ1-2
v_call: TRBV3-1
clone_size: .
cdr3_aa: CASSQQGEFGGYTF

j_call: TRBJ2-3
v_call: TRBV9
clone_size: few
cdr3_aa: CASSVEVGTGVHTQYF

j_call: TRBJ1-4
v_call: TRBV7-6
clone_size: few
cdr3_aa: CASSLAPGLVSPKLFF

j_call: TRBJ2-1
v_call: TRBV13
clone_size: .
cdr3_aa: CASSLVRDEQFF

j_call: TRBJ2-5
v_call: TRBV12-3/TRBV12-4
clone_size: few
cdr3_aa: CASSFGRVETQYF

j_call: TRBJ1-4
v_call: TRBV4-3
clone_size: .
cdr3_aa: CASSQDANRGRGSEKLFF

j_call: TRBJ1-1
v_call: TRBV6-2/TRBV6-3
clone_size: .
cdr3_aa: CASSYSTGREAFF

j_call: TRBJ2-3
v_call: TRBV6-2/TRBV6-3
clone_size: .
cdr3_aa: CASKKDSTDTQYF

j_call: TRBJ2-7
v_call: TRBV11-2
clone_size: .
cdr3_aa: CASSGVYEQYF

j_call: TRBJ1-1
v_call: TRBV5-5
clone_size: few
cdr3_aa: CASSLPTWEQLNTEAFF

j_call: TRBJ1-2
v_call: TRBV20-1
clone_size: .
cdr3_aa: CSARDLQGHYGYTF

j_call: TRBJ2-3
v_call: TRBV6-5
clone_size: .
cdr3_aa: CASSYFGAGETLDTQYF

j_call: TRBJ2-2
v_call: TRBV20-1
clone_size: .
cdr3_aa: CSARALDRGNTGELFF